This T cell receptor (beta chain) was identified in a study of low-dose radiotherapy and immunotherapy resistance in tumors. Study context: A dose of 0.5 Gy per fraction was delivered to Cohort 1 every 2 weeks, for a total of 6.5 Gy. Cohort 2, a group dosed every two weeks at 1 Gy per fraction, received 13 Gy in total over 26 weeks. Daily, from cycle 1 day 1 and for four cycles, patients took oral aspirin 300 mg.

This clonotype came up many times. Time point noted: after trial treatment. The treatment is: LDRT plus nivolumab, ipilimumab, low-dose cyclophosphamide and aspirin (RACIN trial). TCR amplification involved about 21 PCR cycles with a constant-region primer and V-primer adapter. The mRNA which had been isolated was amplified by in vitro transcription. TCRdb passed the reads through MiXCR, listing each CDR3 protein once. The sample has 50,000 or so distinct CDR3 sequences; 33% are singletons. The J segment lost 4 bases and the V segment lost 3 bases, leaving 7 bases of the junction unmatched. The germline V gene encodes CDR1 DFQATT and CDR2 SNEGSKA (reference sequence). This CDR3 has 14 residues.

This receptor was identified in a male donor with rectosigmoid adenocarcinoma. The V and J genes are TRBV20-1 and TRBJ1-1, with 8 bases matching TRBD1. This sample comprised PBMCs, obtained after low-dose radiotherapy plus immunotherapy. The CDR3 nucleotides are TGCAGTGCTAGCCCGGACAGGGCAAGCACTGAAGCTTTCTTT. It is translated as CSASPDRASTEAFF.